A selection of T cell receptor beta chains follows, all from one sample in a study of a mutant IDH1 vaccine in newly diagnosed glioma. The assay was immunoSEQ multiplex PCR, and TCRdb's table has in-frame clones only and misses some. The sample lists roughly 35,000 clones; 88% were seen once. The source material was PBMCs, sampled from a glioma patient treated with radiotherapy, temozolomide or both. The receptors were gathered from a woman in her 40s with glioma. Both conserved end residues are part of each CDR3.

J: TRBJ1-1; V: TRBV4-1; CDR3: CASSQGLMAGRTEAFF
J: TRBJ2-2; V: TRBV5-1; CDR3: CASSLEGADTGELFF
J: TRBJ2-3; V: TRBV4-3; CDR3: CASSQSPGGGADTQYF
J: TRBJ2-5; V: TRBV29-1; CDR3: CSVEEYGQGDHWTQYF
J: TRBJ1-3; V: TRBV5-1; CDR3: CASSRVPGASGNTIYF
J: TRBJ1-6; V: TRBV27; CDR3: CASKAGGIPGNSPLHF
J: TRBJ2-7; V: TRBV5-8; CDR3: CASRQGPSYEQYF
J: TRBJ1-2; V: TRBV30; CDR3: CAWSVQKYYGYTF
J: TRBJ1-2; V: TRBV5-8; CDR3: CASSRRDSLNYGYTF
J: TRBJ1-5; V: TRBV4-2; CDR3: CASSHDRVSNQPQHF
J: TRBJ1-1; V: TRBV5-1; CDR3: CASSLEGGVAEAFF
J: TRBJ1-4; V: TRBV5-1; CDR3: CASRSGTGTNEKLFF
J: TRBJ2-7; V: TRBV2; CDR3: CASTRLAGAYEQYF
J: TRBJ1-2; V: TRBV6-5; CDR3: CASSLRGRDGYTF
J: TRBJ2-3; V: TRBV7-2; CDR3: CASSRTSRSTDTQYF
J: TRBJ2-2; V: TRBV2; CDR3: CASSDWDTTNTGELFF
J: TRBJ1-6; V: TRBV5-6; CDR3: CASSLGQGWGTGTPLHF
J: TRBJ2-1; V: TRBV19; CDR3: CASSIGGGYEQFF
J: TRBJ2-5; V: TRBV4-3; CDR3: CASSQALFQETQYF
J: TRBJ2-7; V: TRBV5-1; CDR3: CASSLGTPAYEQYF
J: TRBJ1-1; V: TRBV6-1; CDR3: CASNLGGVNTEAFF
J: TRBJ1-1; V: TRBV7-8; CDR3: CASSPPPDRGTEAFF
J: TRBJ1-3; V: TRBV25-1; CDR3: CASSAGNTIYF
J: TRBJ2-3; V: TRBV14; CDR3: CASSQRGPIASYTQYF
J: TRBJ2-6; V: TRBV5-1; CDR3: CASSLTGRLSGANVLTF
J: TRBJ2-1; V: TRBV19; CDR3: CASSIDSMGNEQFF
J: TRBJ1-6; V: TRBV27; CDR3: CASSLSPGSSYNSPLHF
J: TRBJ1-4; V: TRBV2; CDR3: CASSEFGPEKLFF
J: TRBJ1-1; V: TRBV2; CDR3: CASSAQGINTEAFF
J: TRBJ1-1; V: TRBV14; CDR3: CASSQGSGGRIF
J: TRBJ2-2; V: TRBV5-1; CDR3: CASSLVGNTGELFF
J: TRBJ1-5; V: TRBV7-2; CDR3: CASSLASQGSQPQHF
J: TRBJ1-5; V: TRBV6-5; CDR3: CASSPFQGVNQPQHF
J: TRBJ2-3; V: TRBV7-9; CDR3: CASSLGLAGARTDTQYF
J: TRBJ1-1; V: TRBV13; CDR3: CASSSGQGVPAFF
J: TRBJ1-5; V: TRBV19; CDR3: CASSSLQGTGNQPQHF
J: TRBJ1-1; V: TRBV18; CDR3: CASSSTLGTALNTEAFF
J: TRBJ2-1; V: TRBV9; CDR3: CASSVVGTGLVLEQFF
J: TRBJ2-7; V: TRBV5-1; CDR3: CASSPSGEPHREQYF
J: TRBJ2-1; V: TRBV7-2; CDR3: CASTPHTQYNEQFF
J: TRBJ2-5; V: TRBV18; CDR3: CASSPISSGSLQETQYF
J: TRBJ2-7; V: TRBV4-2; CDR3: CASSQEGRTSEQYF
J: TRBJ1-1; V: TRBV19; CDR3: CASSAGNTEAFF
J: TRBJ2-1; V: TRBV27; CDR3: CASSLLRGGRRDEQFF
J: TRBJ1-6; V: TRBV7-2; CDR3: CASSLEGTGKGSPLHF
J: TRBJ1-5; V: TRBV2; CDR3: CASSGQGHQPQHF
J: TRBJ2-5; V: TRBV5-1; CDR3: CASSQPGPNQETQYF
J: TRBJ1-2; V: TRBV5-6; CDR3: CASSSRLTGNYGYTF